This TCR beta chain is drawn from a study of T cell responses to AZD1222 COVID-19 vaccine. Study outcomes and limitations: No repertoire was sampled before or during the peak T cell response, only after it. Spike-specific TCR depth and breadth grew after two AZD1222 doses. Donors skewed white British and female; clonal diversity was possibly underestimated.

Germline-derived CDR1 and CDR2 are SEHNR and FQNEAQ (reference sequence). CDR3 size: 13 residues. Trimming took off 9 bases at V and 0 bases at J, with 9 bases between the two ends. The repertoire was sequenced with immunoSEQ multiplex PCR; TCRdb's copy has only in-frame clones and lacks some. The table has roughly 120,000 clones, 86% seen once. For this clone: What it recognizes is unknown.

The J gene is TRBJ1-3, the V gene TRBV7-9, with D possibly TRBD1 on 5 matching bases. The sequencing here drew on peripheral blood, taken 28 days after the second AZD1222 dose. The clonotype comes from an adult who received the AZD1222 COVID-19 vaccine. The CDR3 DNA sequence: TGTGCCAGTGGGGACCTCTCTGGAAACACCATATATTTT. Translated, it gives CASGDLSGNTIYF.